The present entry profiles one T cell receptor beta chain with its context. Its antigen is still unknown. This CDR3 is 14 amino acids long. The germline V and J ends were trimmed by 6 bases and 4 bases, with 14 bases remaining between them. Germline CDR1 reads MDHEN; CDR2 reads SYDVKM. The data were obtained in a study of cytomegalovirus exposure and HLA in healthy donors. The study's findings and limits: Most subjects' HLA-A and HLA-B alleles were reportedly predicted from TCR beta sequences. Roughly uniform sequencing depth across donors was assumed, possibly incorrectly.

With 60 Vbeta and 13 Jbeta primers, the PCR was carried out. Assay: immunoSEQ multiplex PCR; the TCRdb copy retains only in-frame clones and omits some. The sample consists of about 90,000 clones, roughly 80% of them appearing once. The rearrangement links TRBV28 to TRBJ2-3, with a weak D call TRBD2 (7 bases). Sequencing was carried out using PBMCs. The receptor was isolated from a man aged 18 to 30 in good health and CMV-seronegative. The CDR3 here is CASSPSGTPDTQYF. The CDR3 region has the DNA TGTGCCAGCAGCCCAAGCGGGACACCAGATACGCAGTATTTT.